This entry describes one T cell receptor beta chain. No antigen is known for it. CDR1 is MDHEN and CDR2 is SYDVKM in the germline V gene. Trimming left V 3 bases short and J 5 bases short, with 4 bases between. The CDR3 sequence is 11 residues long. The data derive from a study of graft-versus-host responses after intestinal transplantation. Generated by immunoSEQ multiplex PCR, the TCRdb table keeps only in-frame clones and is missing some. Of about 88,000 clones in the sample, just under 95% were seen once. This receptor was obtained from a human donor who received an intestinal transplant. Source: unstimulated CD4+ T cells sorted from spleen or lymph node cells, taken before intestinal transplant. The rearrangement joins TRBV28 to TRBJ2-5, with unresolved D. The DNA for the CDR3 is TGTGCCAGCAGTTTTATTGAGACCCAGTACTTC. This codes for CASSFIETQYF.